Here is one TCR beta chain with its context. The sample originates from a study of blood T cell repertoires in COVID-19. The data were produced by immunoSEQ multiplex PCR, yet TCRdb's version contains in-frame clones alone and is incomplete. The repertoire holds roughly 200,000 clones, with roughly nine tenths as singletons. CDR3 length: 15 residues. After removal of 4 bases from V and 14 bases from J, the junction contained 13 bases not matched to a gene. The V gene's germline CDR1 is SGHTS and CDR2 YDEGEE. This rearrangement joins TRBV5-8 to TRBJ2-2; 11 nucleotides align to TRBD2. The TCR comes from a young woman who had recovered from COVID-19. Sequenced: PBMCs or T cells enriched from blood (not recorded which). The CDR3 nucleotides read TGTGCCAGCAGCCCGCTAGCGGGGGGCCGGAGAGCACTGTTTTTT. This gives the protein CASSPLAGGRRALFF. Full variable domain (rest looked up from reference TRBV5-8 and TRBJ2-2): EAGVTQSPTHLIKTRGQQATLRCSPISGHTSVYWYQQALGLGLQFLLWYDEGEERNRGNFPPRFSGRQFPNYSSELNVNALELEDSALYLCASSPLAGGRRALFFGEGSRLTVL.